Presented here are 25 T cell receptor beta chains from one specimen sequenced in a study of shared clonotypes between healthy human individuals. As defined, naive CD8 cells were CD45RO-negative and positively selected for CCR7, with terminally differentiated effector memory CD45RA+ cells excluded. Sequencing used immunoSEQ multiplex PCR; TCRdb keeps in-frame clones, though not all of them. The sample consists of over 2 million clones, approximately 94% of them appearing once. The specimen was naive CD8+ T cells sorted from blood. These TCRs come from a man aged 18 to 30 in good health.

The V call is TRBV9, the J call TRBJ2-2; the D is unclear. Trimming pared 0 bases from V and 0 bases from J, leaving 9 bases between. The CDR3 is made up of 16 amino acids. Germline V gene lookup returns CDR1 SGDLS and CDR2 YYNGEE. The CDR3 loop is CASSVVSDANTGELFF. CDR3 nucleotides: TGTGCCAGCAGCGTAGTGTCTGATGCGAACACCGGGGAGCTGTTTTTT. Full variable domain (remainder filled in from reference TRBV9 and TRBJ2-2): DSGVTQTPKHLITATGQRVTLRCSPRSGDLSVYWYQQSLDQGLQFLIQYYNGEERAKGNILERFSAQQFPDLHSELNLSSLELGDSALYFCASSVVSDANTGELFFGEGSRLTVL.

The chain uses TRBV7-9 and TRBJ2-7, with 8 nucleotides matching TRBD1. Germline values: CDR1 SEHNR, CDR2 FQNEAQ (reference sequence). There are 15 residues in the CDR3. The junction had 5 bases not matched to a gene; V was cut back by 2 bases and J by 2 bases. CDR3 amino acids: CASSLPRQGTYEQYF. As DNA, the CDR3 is TGTGCCAGCAGCTTACCCCGACAGGGGACCTACGAGCAGTACTTC.

CDR3 protein: CASSFGEGVEYF. CDR3 nucleotide sequence: TGTGCCAGCAGCTTCGGAGAGGGGGTCGAGTACTTC. This chain links TRBV7-9 with TRBJ2-7; D may be TRBD1 (6 bases). This CDR3 has 12 amino acids. Germline-derived CDR1 and CDR2 are SEHNR and FQNEAQ (reference sequence). Trimming left V 3 bases short and J 11 bases short, with 14 bases between.

The CDR3 here is CASSLGGVHTGELFF. In DNA form, the CDR3 reads TGTGCCAGCAGCTTGGGAGGGGTCCACACCGGGGAGCTGTTTTTT. The V and J genes are TRBV7-9 and TRBJ2-2; TRBD2 agrees at 7 bases. With V trimmed by 3 bases and J by 3 bases, 4 bases remained unmatched. Germline-derived CDR1 and CDR2 are SEHNR and FQNEAQ (reference sequence). The CDR3 length is 15 residues. The full variable domain, with the rest looked up from reference TRBV7-9 and TRBJ2-2, is DTGVSQNPRHKITKRGQNVTFRCDPISEHNRLYWYRQTLGQGPEFLTYFQNEAQLEKSRLLSDRFSAERPKGSFSTLEIQRTEQGDSAMYLCASSLGGVHTGELFFGEGSRLTVL.

The chain couples TRBV4-1 to TRBJ2-2; possible D gene TRBD1, 6 bases. CDR3 length: 15 residues. Per germline, CDR1 MGHRA and CDR2 YSYEKL. The V gene lost 2 bases and the J gene lost 3 bases, with 10 bases spanning the gap. CDR3 sequence: CASSQNDRYTGELFF. CDR3 nucleotide sequence: TGCGCCAGCAGCCAAAACGACAGGTACACCGGGGAGCTGTTTTTT.

The chain employs TRBV28 and TRBJ2-7, with D tentatively TRBD2 (6 bases). CDR1 is MDHEN and CDR2 is SYDVKM in the germline V gene. V was pared by 4 bases and J by 4 bases, with 20 bases between. The CDR3 is 16 residues long. The CDR3 loop is CASSYPRRGEGYEQYF. Written as DNA, the CDR3 is TGTGCCAGCAGTTACCCCCGTCGCGGGGAAGGGTACGAGCAGTACTTC.

The chain employs TRBV7-9 and TRBJ2-7; 8 bases are a match to TRBD1. The CDR3 is made up of 17 amino acids. Germline V lookup: CDR1 SEHNR, CDR2 FQNEAQ (reference sequence). The V and J ends lost 5 bases and 2 bases, in that order; junction bases with no gene match: 14. The DNA for the CDR3 is TGTGCCAGCAGCACAACCTGGGCCGGGACAGGAGCCTACGAGCAGTACTTC. This encodes CASSTTWAGTGAYEQYF.

The chain uses TRBV4-3 and TRBJ2-7; the D is unclear. V dropped 0 bases and J dropped 1 base, with 7 bases sitting between them. CDR1 is LGHNA and CDR2 is YSLEER in the germline V gene. CDR3 length: 14 amino acids. CDR3 in DNA: TGCGCCAGCAGCCAAGAACGACGTTCCTACGAGCAGTACTTC. Protein sequence: CASSQERRSYEQYF.

In regard to this clone: This sample also contains other DNA sequences that code for the same CDR3. This sequence joins TRBV27 and TRBJ2-7; TRBD1 might be the D (6 bases). Per germline, CDR1 MNHEY and CDR2 SMNVEV (reference sequence). V lost 2 bases and J 0 bases, leaving 8 bases between the germline ends. The CDR3 is 14 amino acids. The CDR3 protein is CASSLADSSYEQYF. The CDR3 DNA reads as TGTGCCAGCAGTTTAGCGGACAGCTCCTACGAGCAGTACTTC.

The DNA for the CDR3 is TGTGCCAGCAGTATCGACAGCTGGCAGCCCCAGCATTTT. Translated: CASSIDSWQPQHF. The rearrangement links TRBV27 to TRBJ1-5; D possibly corresponds to TRBD1 (5 bases). This CDR3 region has 13 residues. With 5 bases removed from V and 7 bases from J, the gap between germline ends came to 12 bases. Germline CDR1 and CDR2: MNHEY and SMNVEV (reference sequence).

The chain employs TRBV7-9 and TRBJ2-1; D possibly corresponds to TRBD1 (6 bases). V lost 7 bases, J lost 1 base, and 11 bases lay in between. Germline values: CDR1 SEHNR, CDR2 FQNEAQ (reference sequence). CDR3 length: 14 residues. The CDR3 coding sequence is TGTGCCAGCATCCCCAGGGGTTCCTACAATGAGCAGTTCTTC. This translates into CASIPRGSYNEQFF.

This clone showed up just once. The J gene is TRBJ2-5, the V gene TRBV27; 7 bases agree with TRBD1. Germline-derived CDR1 and CDR2 are MNHEY and SMNVEV (reference sequence). J lost 1 base, V lost 5 bases, and 4 bases had no gene match. This CDR3 is 14 amino acids long. Written as DNA, the CDR3 is TGTGCCAGCAGTACACAGGGGAGCCAAGAGACCCAGTACTTC. Translated: CASSTQGSQETQYF.

The CDR3 spells CASSHALAGVSPDTQYF. Written as DNA, the CDR3 is TGTGCCAGCAGCCACGCCCTAGCGGGGGTATCTCCAGATACGCAGTATTTT. This chain connects TRBV7-9 to TRBJ2-3, with 10 bases that match TRBD2. V lost 5 bases, J lost 4 bases, and 12 bases stayed unmatched. There are 17 residues in the CDR3. Germline V gene sequence: CDR1 SEHNR, CDR2 FQNEAQ (reference sequence).

V gene TRBV27 combines with J gene TRBJ2-3; D perhaps matches TRBD2 (5 bases). The V end was cut by 6 bases, the J end by 6 bases, with 10 bases between. This CDR3 is 12 amino acids long. Germline V gene sequence: CDR1 MNHEY, CDR2 SMNVEV (reference sequence). The CDR3 loop is CASRGLADTQYF. The CDR3 region has the DNA TGTGCCAGCAGGGGGTTAGCGGATACGCAGTATTTT.

The genes are TRBV4-1 and TRBJ1-2; the D gene is possibly TRBD1 (6 bases). V lost 0 bases and J 1 base, leaving 12 bases between the germline ends. This CDR3 contains 16 residues. Germline loops: CDR1 MGHRA, CDR2 YSYEKL. The CDR3 protein is CASSQEGQGLNYGYTF. The CDR3, as DNA: TGCGCCAGCAGCCAAGAAGGGCAGGGGCTTAACTATGGCTACACCTTC.

The rearrangement links TRBV7-9 to TRBJ2-3; D unclear. This CDR3 region has 13 residues. Germline V gene lookup returns CDR1 SEHNR and CDR2 FQNEAQ (reference sequence). Between the trimmed V and J ends, which lost 5 bases and 10 bases, there was a span of 16 bases. CDR3 in amino acids: CASSIEAEWAQYF. In nucleotides, the CDR3 is TGTGCCAGCAGCATAGAGGCGGAGTGGGCGCAGTATTTT. Drawing the rest from reference TRBV7-9 and TRBJ2-3, the complete variable domain is DTGVSQNPRHKITKRGQNVTFRCDPISEHNRLYWYRQTLGQGPEFLTYFQNEAQLEKSRLLSDRFSAERPKGSFSTLEIQRTEQGDSAMYLCASSIEAEWAQYFGPGTRLTVL.

As for this clone: The junction and the germline gene differ at one end; a read error may be behind it. The genes are TRBV7-2 and TRBJ1-2, with D hard to call. The CDR3 covers 8 residues. The germline gives CDR1 SGHTA, CDR2 FQGNSA. The CDR3 sequence: CASSQTQF. CDR3 nucleotides: TGTGCCAGCAGCCAAACCCAATTC. The full variable domain, rest sourced from reference TRBV7-2 and TRBJ1-2, is GAGVSQSPSNKVTEKGKDVELRCDPISGHTALYWYRQSLGQGLEFLIYFQGNSAPDKSGLPSDRFSAERTGGSVSTLTIQRTQQEDSAVYLCASSQTQFGSGTRLTVV.

The V and J genes are TRBV15 and TRBJ1-1; D is possibly TRBD1 (6 bases). The V gene lost 4 bases and the J gene lost 6 bases, with 9 bases spanning the gap. From germline, CDR1 is LNHNV and CDR2 YYDKDF (reference sequence). The CDR3 contains 12 residues. The DNA for the CDR3 is TGTGCCACCAGCAAGGGGGAATCTGAAGCTTTCTTT. It encodes CATSKGESEAFF.

The chain is built from TRBV30 and TRBJ2-7, with D possibly matching TRBD1 (6 bases). Between the trimmed V and J ends, which lost 0 bases and 6 bases, there was a span of 12 bases. Germline V gives CDR1 GTSNPN, CDR2 SVGIG (reference sequence). CDR3 length: 13 amino acids. CDR3 DNA: TGTGCCTGGAGTGTGACTGGGGGCGGCGAGCAGTACTTC. It translates to CAWSVTGGGEQYF.

J is TRBJ2-7 and V is TRBV7-2; D unresolved. In germline, CDR1 is SGHTA, CDR2 FQGNSA. V was cut by 1 base and J by 2 bases, with 15 bases left in between. This CDR3 has 16 residues. This CDR3 reads CASSLGVRPWTYEQYF. The DNA of the CDR3 is TGTGCCAGCAGCTTAGGCGTCCGTCCGTGGACCTACGAGCAGTACTTC.

This clone was seen once. The CDR3 spells CASSLRERVRTDTDTQYF. The CDR3, as DNA: TGTGCCAGCAGCCTACGAGAAAGAGTCCGGACAGACACAGATACGCAGTATTTT. V gene TRBV5-4 combines with J gene TRBJ2-3, with D maybe TRBD1 (6 bases). The CDR3 runs to 18 residues. Germline values: CDR1 SGHNT, CDR2 YYREEE (reference sequence). V lost 4 bases and J 2 bases, leaving 23 bases between the germline ends.

This clone has only one observation. The CDR3 sequence: CASSRRQGVDLPQYF. CDR3 nucleotides: TGTGCCAGCAGCCGAAGACAGGGGGTCGACCTACCGCAGTATTTT. V usage is TRBV11-2 and J usage is TRBJ2-3; 9 bases align to TRBD1. The CDR3 runs 15 residues. Per the germline V gene, CDR1 is SGHAT and CDR2 is FQNNGV. The V gene end was trimmed by 5 bases and the J gene end by 10 bases; junction bases not matched to a gene: 13.

A remark on this clone: Other DNA sequences of this sample code for an identical CDR3. V is TRBV4-2 and J is TRBJ2-7; TRBD2 matches at 10 bases. Germline assignment: CDR1 LGHNA and CDR2 YNFKEQ. J gave up 4 bases and V 4 bases, and 7 bases lay outside the gene matches. This CDR3 has 15 residues. The CDR3: CASSPRASGGYEQYF. DNA for the CDR3: TGTGCCAGCAGCCCCCGAGCTAGCGGGGGTTACGAGCAGTACTTC.

The chain couples TRBV6-1 to TRBJ2-1, with 10 nucleotides matching TRBD1. The CDR3 contains 15 residues. V was clipped by 4 bases and J by 3 bases; unmatched bases: 3. Germline lookup yields CDR1 MNHNS and CDR2 SASEGT. DNA for the CDR3: TGTGCCAGCAGTGTCGGGACAGGGGTCTACAATGAGCAGTTCTTC. It is translated as CASSVGTGVYNEQFF.

The chain has TRBV11-2 and TRBJ2-5; tentative D call: TRBD1 (6 bases). The CDR3 is 14 amino acids. With 5 bases removed from V and 5 bases from J, the gap between germline ends came to 15 bases. The germline V gene has CDR1 SGHAT and CDR2 FQNNGV. CDR3 DNA: TGTGCCAGCAGCCGGACAGTCCCCCGGGAGACCCAGTACTTC. It yields the protein CASSRTVPRETQYF.